Below, one TCR beta chain is given with its context. The data were taken from a study of blood T cell repertoires in COVID-19. About the research overall: Some COVID-19 samples were acute and others convalescent; all came from the United States, Italy and Spain.

This CDR3 comprises 17 residues. J lost 3 bases, V lost 0 bases, and 7 bases had no gene match. Germline-derived CDR1 and CDR2 are SNHLY and FYNNEI. In the original processing: The authors estimated nucleated cell counts from reference gene primer amplification. Repertoires were generated with immunoSEQ multiplex PCR, while TCRdb's copy carries only in-frame clones and drops some. V, J and clone size are those of that table, while D and trimming were read from the DNA. The sample carries almost 200,000 clones, about 82% recorded once. This receptor was taken from a man aged 60 to 75 with COVID-19, enrolled during active disease. The V call is TRBV2, the J call TRBJ2-1, with TRBD1 matching 8 bases. The source material was peripheral blood. The CDR3 loop is CASSEARGRGLYNEQFF. In nucleotides, the CDR3 is TGTGCCAGCAGTGAAGCGCGGGGCAGGGGGCTCTACAATGAGCAGTTCTTC.